One T cell receptor beta chain is described in this entry. Its target is unknown. Noted time point: cycle 4 day 1 (C4D1), after about 6 weeks of nivolumab. Brentuximab vedotin exposure varied, and every patient relapsed after autologous stem cell transplantation. The study purified CD4+ T cells from thawed PBMCs using magnetic negative selection. Data came from immunoSEQ multiplex PCR; TCRdb stores just in-frame clones and leaves some out. Counted here are 10,000 to 15,000 clones, about nine tenths occurring once; the ten biggest clones make up approximately 0.87%. The sample is drawn from a study of PD-1 blockade in classical Hodgkin lymphoma. Findings and limits, study-wide: Sources of repertoire differences remain undefined, possibly disease activity or prior therapy. CD4+ TCR diversity, unlike CD8+, rose significantly by C4D1. Individuals initiating nivolumab under 1 year after ASCT were excluded.

The germline V gene encodes CDR1 GTSNPN and CDR2 SVGIG (reference sequence). This CDR3 has 14 residues. The V segment lost 0 bases and the J segment 8 bases; nucleotides outside the gene matches: 6. The chain recombines TRBV30 with TRBJ1-4; 7 bases match TRBD1. The receptor's source is a human donor with classical Hodgkin lymphoma. Source: CD4+ T cells from blood, taken before the fourth cycle of nivolumab. The CDR3 sequence is CAWSVRGGGEKLFF. CDR3 in DNA: TGTGCCTGGAGTGTACGGGGAGGGGGCGAAAAACTGTTTTTT. The whole variable domain, filled in from reference TRBV30 and TRBJ1-4, reads SQTIHQWPATLVQPVGSPLSLECTVEGTSNPNLYWYRQAAGRGLQLLFYSVGIGQISSEVPQNLSASRPQDRQFILSSKKLLLSDSGFYLCAWSVRGGGEKLFFGSGTQLSVL.